One T cell receptor beta chain is described in this entry. Antigen unknown. Profiled with immunoSEQ multiplex PCR; TCRdb holds only in-frame clones, not every one. This sample has approximately 80,000 clones, with 86% found just once. This entry comes from a study of cytotoxic CD8 clonotypes in ibrutinib-treated CLL. Whole-study context: The subjects consisted of about a dozen relapsed/refractory and 15 treatment-naive individuals, with around 17 IGHV unmutated.

Between the trimmed V and J ends, which lost 8 bases and 0 bases, there was a span of 19 bases. The CDR3 is 16 amino acids. Germline V gives CDR1 ENHRY, CDR2 SYGVKD. Findings and caveats of the study: Public clonotypes, an uncommon group, contracted or remained stable on treatment.

This sequence originates from a human donor with chronic lymphocytic leukemia. The chain has TRBV10-3 and TRBJ1-1; D possibly corresponds to TRBD1 (6 bases). The sequencing here drew on PBMCs, taken before ibrutinib treatment. DNA for the CDR3: TGTGCCATCGCCTTCGGGCAGGGGAAAATGAACACTGAAGCTTTCTTT. As protein: CAIAFGQGKMNTEAFF.